One and the same sample provided the 20 T cell receptor beta chains below, sequenced in a study of blood T cell repertoires in COVID-19. The repertoire was sequenced with immunoSEQ multiplex PCR; TCRdb's copy has only in-frame clones and lacks some. Among around 300,000 clones, approximately 91% were seen once, and the ten largest hold 1%. Sequenced sample: PBMCs or T cells enriched from blood (not recorded which). These receptors all come from a woman in her twenties or thirties who had recovered from COVID-19.

The V gene is TRBV11-2, the J gene TRBJ2-7, with 8 bases identical to TRBD2. This CDR3 is 15 amino acids long. Germline V gives CDR1 SGHAT, CDR2 FQNNGV. V lost 3 bases to trimming and J lost 5 bases; unmatched junction nucleotides: 9. CDR3 coding DNA: TGTGCCAGCAGCTTGGCGGGAGGATCGAGCCACGAGCAGTACTTC. Translated, it gives CASSLAGGSSHEQYF. Looking up the rest from reference TRBV11-2 and TRBJ2-7 gives the full variable domain: EAGVAQSPRYKIIEKRQSVAFWCNPISGHATLYWYQQILGQGPKLLIQFQNNGVVDDSQLPKDRFSAERLKGVDSTLKIQPAKLEDSAVYLCASSLAGGSSHEQYFGPGTRLTVT.

The chain uses TRBV12-3 or TRBV12-4 and TRBJ1-5; weak D call: TRBD1 (5 bases). This CDR3 is 13 amino acids long. The germline V and J ends were trimmed by 7 bases and 6 bases, with 13 bases remaining between them. Here the CDR3 reads CASTQGKGQPQHF. CDR3 DNA: TGTGCCAGCACTCAGGGAAAGGGTCAGCCCCAGCATTTT.

With respect to this clone: Distinct nucleotide sequences in the sample also encode this CDR3. The chain recombines TRBV5-6 with TRBJ2-7; a weak D match, TRBD2 (5 bases). Trimming took 0 bases from V and 3 from J, leaving 7 bases between them. This CDR3 contains 13 residues. Germline V lookup: CDR1 SGHDT, CDR2 YYEEEE. The CDR3 DNA sequence: TGTGCCAGCAGCTTGGGAGGGCTCTACGAGCAGTACTTC. Residues: CASSLGGLYEQYF.

The chain combines TRBV7-6 with TRBJ1-2, with 7 bases fitting TRBD1. Germline lookup yields CDR1 SGHVS and CDR2 FNYEAQ. This CDR3 spans 18 amino acids. V gave up 1 base and J gave up 1 base; unmatched junction bases: 12. The CDR3 DNA follows: TGTGCCAGCAGCTTAGTTACGGGACAGACACCGTTTAACTATGGCTACACCTTC. As protein: CASSLVTGQTPFNYGYTF.

The chain carries TRBV7-2 and TRBJ1-3, with TRBD1 matching over 9 bases. Germline V CDR1 and CDR2: SGHTA, FQGNSA. Unmatched junction bases numbered 1, after V lost 2 bases and J lost 8 bases. This CDR3 spans 13 amino acids. CDR3 nucleotide sequence: TGTGCCAGCAGCTTACGACAGGGGGACACCATATATTTT. It specifies CASSLRQGDTIYF. Full variable domain (outside the CDR3, taken from reference TRBV7-2 and TRBJ1-3): GAGVSQSPSNKVTEKGKDVELRCDPISGHTALYWYRQSLGQGLEFLIYFQGNSAPDKSGLPSDRFSAERTGGSVSTLTIQRTQQEDSAVYLCASSLRQGDTIYFGEGSWLTVV.

The chain is built from TRBV9 and TRBJ2-4; possible D gene TRBD2, 7 bases. This CDR3 contains 16 residues. Trimming left V 0 bases short and J 1 base short, with 11 bases between. Germline-derived CDR1 and CDR2 are SGDLS and YYNGEE. The CDR3 sequence is CASSVAGGSAKNIQYF. The DNA of the CDR3 is TGTGCCAGCAGCGTAGCGGGGGGCAGCGCCAAAAACATTCAGTACTTC. The whole variable domain, remainder taken from reference TRBV9 and TRBJ2-4, is DSGVTQTPKHLITATGQRVTLRCSPRSGDLSVYWYQQSLDQGLQFLIQYYNGEERAKGNILERFSAQQFPDLHSELNLSSLELGDSALYFCASSVAGGSAKNIQYFGAGTRLSVL.

This clone appeared a single time. The chain uses TRBV5-4 and TRBJ2-5; possibly TRBD2 for D (5 bases). Germline V gives CDR1 SGHNT, CDR2 YYREEE (reference sequence). The CDR3 extends over 12 amino acids. The V end lost 4 bases, the J end lost 2 bases, and 6 bases lay between the germline ends. The CDR3 spells CASSTGQETQYF. In DNA form, the CDR3 reads TGTGCCAGCAGCACGGGACAAGAGACCCAGTACTTC.

The chain carries TRBV7-9 and TRBJ1-5; TRBD1 matches at 8 bases. This CDR3 has 16 residues. Germline CDR1 and CDR2: SEHNR and FQNEAQ (reference sequence). V dropped 4 bases and J dropped 4; count of bases not matched to a gene: 9. As DNA, the CDR3 is TGTGCCAGCAGCTCTGGACAGGGACCAGTAAATCAGCCCCAGCATTTT. Its translation: CASSSGQGPVNQPQHF.

V gene TRBV28 combines with J gene TRBJ2-5; a possible D gene is TRBD2 (6 bases). Trimming took off 6 bases at V and 5 bases at J, with 19 bases between the two ends. Germline V gene sequence: CDR1 MDHEN, CDR2 SYDVKM. The CDR3 runs to 15 residues. CDR3 coding DNA: TGTGCCAGCAGAAATAGTCCTGGCGGGGTGGAGACCCAGTACTTC. This translates into CASRNSPGGVETQYF.

The chain links TRBV9 to TRBJ1-2, with D unclear. This CDR3 contains 15 residues. Trimming stripped 3 bases from V and 0 bases from J, with 12 bases between. Germline values: CDR1 SGDLS, CDR2 YYNGEE. The CDR3 region has the DNA TGTGCCAGCAGCGGGCCACACAGAGCTAACTATGGCTACACCTTC. Its protein product is CASSGPHRANYGYTF. The whole variable domain, remainder taken from reference TRBV9 and TRBJ1-2, is DSGVTQTPKHLITATGQRVTLRCSPRSGDLSVYWYQQSLDQGLQFLIQYYNGEERAKGNILERFSAQQFPDLHSELNLSSLELGDSALYFCASSGPHRANYGYTFGSGTRLTVV.

In its sample, this clone was seen once. The rearrangement joins TRBV6-2 or TRBV6-3 to TRBJ2-7; D might be TRBD2 (6 bases). In germline, CDR1 is MNHEY, CDR2 SVGEGT. CDR3 size: 15 residues. V gave up 6 bases and J gave up 8 bases, with 23 bases separating them. The CDR3 reads CASSSYGTAANQQYF. DNA of the CDR3: TGTGCCAGCAGCTCCTACGGGACTGCCGCTAATCAGCAGTACTTC.

The V and J genes are TRBV6-6 and TRBJ2-7; TRBD1 might be the D (5 bases). The CDR3 runs 11 residues. Germline-derived CDR1 and CDR2 are MNHNY and SVGAGI (reference sequence). V lost 4 bases to trimming and J lost 7 bases, with 8 bases between them. The CDR3 reads CASSSRGEQYF. The CDR3, as DNA: TGTGCCAGCAGTTCTAGGGGTGAGCAGTACTTC.

The chain employs TRBV6-5 and TRBJ2-1; D perhaps matches TRBD2 (6 bases). Trimming took off 2 bases at V and 5 bases at J, with 10 bases between the two ends. Germline CDR1 MNHEY, CDR2 SVGAGI. CDR3 size: 14 residues. CDR3 sequence reads: CASSYVGGDNEQFF. The CDR3 DNA is TGTGCCAGCAGTTACGTGGGGGGTGACAATGAGCAGTTCTTC.

The chain links TRBV28 to TRBJ1-1; the match to TRBD1 covers 7 bases. The CDR3 loop spans 16 amino acids. After removal of 2 bases from V and 0 bases from J, the junction contained 6 bases not matched to a gene. Germline V gives CDR1 MDHEN, CDR2 SYDVKM. The CDR3 loop reads CASSLTGEALNTEAFF. CDR3 bases: TGTGCCAGCAGTTTAACAGGGGAGGCCTTGAACACTGAAGCTTTCTTT.

V is TRBV11-3 and J is TRBJ1-1; D ambiguous. Germline lookup yields CDR1 SGHNT and CDR2 YENEEA. The CDR3 runs to 11 residues. Trimming took 5 bases from V and 3 from J, leaving 4 bases between them. CDR3 sequence reads: CASSPHTEAFF. The CDR3 nucleotides are TGTGCCAGCAGCCCTCACACTGAAGCTTTCTTT.

The rearrangement joins TRBV12-3 or TRBV12-4 to TRBJ1-2; possible D gene TRBD1, 6 bases. Trimming cost V 10 bases and J 6 bases, with 18 bases left between them. This CDR3 comprises 13 residues. The CDR3 sequence: CATVQGISNGYTF. In DNA form, the CDR3 reads TGTGCCACCGTACAGGGAATATCGAATGGCTACACCTTC.

The gene calls are TRBV19 and TRBJ1-2; 8 bases align to TRBD1. This CDR3 has 15 residues. Unmatched junction bases numbered 8, after V lost 3 bases and J lost 5 bases. Germline loops: CDR1 LNHDA, CDR2 SQIVND (reference sequence). The CDR3 is CASSIGTGRGYGYTF. Here the CDR3 DNA reads TGTGCCAGTAGTATCGGGACAGGTCGGGGGTATGGCTACACCTTC.

The chain carries TRBV6-2 or TRBV6-3 and TRBJ2-7; no clear D gene. The germline gives CDR1 MNHEY, CDR2 SVGEGT. CDR3 length equals 11 residues. Trimming pared 5 bases from V and 4 bases from J, leaving 6 bases between. The DNA for the CDR3 is TGTGCCAGCAGTCAGGCGTACGAGCAGTACTTC. Protein: CASSQAYEQYF.

This chain joins TRBV4-3 and TRBJ2-1; TRBD2 matches at 9 bases. The CDR3 contains 16 residues. Trimming removed 4 bases from V and 4 bases from J; junction bases left unmatched: 8. Germline assignment: CDR1 LGHNA and CDR2 YSLEER. CDR3 bases: TGCGCCAGCAGCCCCTTGCCTAGCGGGGCATACAATGAGCAGTTCTTC. Encoded protein: CASSPLPSGAYNEQFF.

The chain carries TRBV13 and TRBJ2-1, with 11 bases that match TRBD2. Germline values: CDR1 PRHDT, CDR2 FYEKMQ (reference sequence). V lost 5 bases, J lost 8 bases, and 11 bases stayed unmatched. This CDR3 comprises 16 residues. CDR3: CASSARLAGPGDEQFF. CDR3 in DNA: TGTGCCAGCAGCGCCCGACTAGCGGGGCCTGGGGATGAGCAGTTCTTC.